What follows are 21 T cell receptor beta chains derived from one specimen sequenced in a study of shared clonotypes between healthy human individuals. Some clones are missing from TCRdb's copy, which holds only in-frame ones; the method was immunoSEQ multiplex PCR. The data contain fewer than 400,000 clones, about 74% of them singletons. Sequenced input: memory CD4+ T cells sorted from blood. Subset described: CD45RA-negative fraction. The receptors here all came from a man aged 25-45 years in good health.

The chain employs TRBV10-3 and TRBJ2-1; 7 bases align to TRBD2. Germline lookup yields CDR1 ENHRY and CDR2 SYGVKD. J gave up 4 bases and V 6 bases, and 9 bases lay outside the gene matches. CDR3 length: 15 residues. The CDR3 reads CAIRRSGDLYNEQFF. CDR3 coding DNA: TGTGCCATCAGAAGAAGCGGGGACCTTTACAATGAGCAGTTCTTC.

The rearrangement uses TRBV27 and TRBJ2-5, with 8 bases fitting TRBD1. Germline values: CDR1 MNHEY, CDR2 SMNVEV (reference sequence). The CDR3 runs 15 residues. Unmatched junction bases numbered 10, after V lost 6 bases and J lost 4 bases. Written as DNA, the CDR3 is TGTGCCAGCAGACAACAGGGGGTAAAGTCAGAGACCCAGTACTTC. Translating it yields CASRQQGVKSETQYF.

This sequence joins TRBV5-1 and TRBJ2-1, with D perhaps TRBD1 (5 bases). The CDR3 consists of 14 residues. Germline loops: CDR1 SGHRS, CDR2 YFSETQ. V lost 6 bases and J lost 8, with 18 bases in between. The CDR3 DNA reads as TGCGCCAGCAAGTACGAACAACAGGTGGATGAGCAGTTCTTC. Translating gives CASKYEQQVDEQFF.

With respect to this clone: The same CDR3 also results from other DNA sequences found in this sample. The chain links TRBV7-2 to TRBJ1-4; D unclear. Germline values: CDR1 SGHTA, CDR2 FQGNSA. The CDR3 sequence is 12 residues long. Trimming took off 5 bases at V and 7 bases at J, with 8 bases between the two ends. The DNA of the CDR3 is TGTGCCAGCAGCCCTCAAGGTGAAAAACTGTTTTTT. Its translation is CASSPQGEKLFF.

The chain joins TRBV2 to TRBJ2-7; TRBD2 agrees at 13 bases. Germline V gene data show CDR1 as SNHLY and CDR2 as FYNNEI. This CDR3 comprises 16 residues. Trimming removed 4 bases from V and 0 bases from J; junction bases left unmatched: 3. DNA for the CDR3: TGTGCCAGCAGTGGGACTAGCGGGAGTATCTCCTACGAGCAGTACTTC. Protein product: CASSGTSGSISYEQYF.

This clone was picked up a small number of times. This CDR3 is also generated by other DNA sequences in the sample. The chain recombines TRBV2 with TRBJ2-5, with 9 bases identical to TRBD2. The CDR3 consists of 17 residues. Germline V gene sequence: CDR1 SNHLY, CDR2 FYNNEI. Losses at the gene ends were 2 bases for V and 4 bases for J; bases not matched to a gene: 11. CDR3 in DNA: TGTGCCAGCAGTGAAAGGGCTAGCGGGATTCGGCGAGAGACCCAGTACTTC. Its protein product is CASSERASGIRRETQYF. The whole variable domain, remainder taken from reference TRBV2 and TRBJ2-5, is EPEVTQTPSHQVTQMGQEVILRCVPISNHLYFYWYRQILGQKVEFLVSFYNNEISEKSEIFDDQFSVERPDGSNFTLKIRSTKLEDSAMYFCASSERASGIRRETQYFGPGTRLLVL.

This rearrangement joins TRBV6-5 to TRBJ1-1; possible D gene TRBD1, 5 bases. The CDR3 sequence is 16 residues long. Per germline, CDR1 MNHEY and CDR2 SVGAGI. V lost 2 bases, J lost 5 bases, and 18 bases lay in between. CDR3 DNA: TGTGCCAGCAGTTACCAAGACAGTTTGGGAACGACTGAAGCTTTCTTT. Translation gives CASSYQDSLGTTEAFF.

The CDR3 here is CASSDLGRGYNEQFF. Here the CDR3 DNA reads TGCGCCAGCAGTGATCTCGGGAGAGGGTACAATGAGCAGTTCTTC. The chain combines TRBV10-2 with TRBJ2-1, with D maybe TRBD2 (6 bases). The CDR3 spans 15 residues. The germline CDR1 and CDR2 sequences are WSHSY and SAAADI. V was shortened by 3 bases and J by 4 bases, with 13 bases between the two germline ends.

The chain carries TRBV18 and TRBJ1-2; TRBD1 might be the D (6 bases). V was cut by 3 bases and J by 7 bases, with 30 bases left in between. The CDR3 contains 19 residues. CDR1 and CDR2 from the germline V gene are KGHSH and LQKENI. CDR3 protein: CASSPRFLKFGGDISGYTF. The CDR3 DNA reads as TGTGCCAGCTCACCCCGTTTCCTCAAGTTTGGGGGCGACATTAGTGGCTACACCTTC.

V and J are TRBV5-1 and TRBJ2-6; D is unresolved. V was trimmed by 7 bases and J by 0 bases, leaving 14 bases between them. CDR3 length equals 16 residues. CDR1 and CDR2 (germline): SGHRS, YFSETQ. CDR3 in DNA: TGCGCCAGCCGTGGATCTGGGCTCTCTGGGGCCAACGTCCTGACTTTC. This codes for CASRGSGLSGANVLTF.

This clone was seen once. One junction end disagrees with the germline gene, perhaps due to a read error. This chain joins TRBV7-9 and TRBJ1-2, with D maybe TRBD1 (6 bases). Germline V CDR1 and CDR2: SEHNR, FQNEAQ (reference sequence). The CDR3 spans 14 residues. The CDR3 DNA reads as TGTGTCAGCAGCCCCGCGACAGGCGGCTATGGCTACACCTTC. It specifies CVSSPATGGYGYTF.

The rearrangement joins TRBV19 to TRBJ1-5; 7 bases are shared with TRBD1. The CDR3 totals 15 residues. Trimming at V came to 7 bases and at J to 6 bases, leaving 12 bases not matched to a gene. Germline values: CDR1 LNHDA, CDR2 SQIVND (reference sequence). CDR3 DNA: TGTGCCAGTAACCCCGGGACAGTCATCTCTCAGCCCCAGCATTTT. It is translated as CASNPGTVISQPQHF.

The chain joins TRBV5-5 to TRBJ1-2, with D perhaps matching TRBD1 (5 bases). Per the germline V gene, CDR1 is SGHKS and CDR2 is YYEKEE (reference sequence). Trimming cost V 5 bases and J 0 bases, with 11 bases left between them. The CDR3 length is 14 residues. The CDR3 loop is CASRGTVANYGYTF. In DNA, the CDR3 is TGTGCCAGCAGAGGGACGGTAGCTAACTATGGCTACACCTTC.

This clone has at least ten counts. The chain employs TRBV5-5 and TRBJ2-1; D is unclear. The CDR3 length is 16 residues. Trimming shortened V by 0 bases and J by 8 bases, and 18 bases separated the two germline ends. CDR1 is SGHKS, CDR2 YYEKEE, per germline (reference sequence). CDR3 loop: CASSLGGTGFLDEQFF. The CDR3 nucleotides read TGTGCCAGCAGCTTGGGGGGAACCGGATTTCTCGATGAGCAGTTCTTC.

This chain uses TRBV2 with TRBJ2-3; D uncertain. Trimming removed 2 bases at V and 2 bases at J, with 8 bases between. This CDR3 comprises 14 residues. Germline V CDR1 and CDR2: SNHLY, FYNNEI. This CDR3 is CASSEQPLTDTQYF. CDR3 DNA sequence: TGTGCCAGCAGTGAACAGCCCCTCACAGATACGCAGTATTTT.

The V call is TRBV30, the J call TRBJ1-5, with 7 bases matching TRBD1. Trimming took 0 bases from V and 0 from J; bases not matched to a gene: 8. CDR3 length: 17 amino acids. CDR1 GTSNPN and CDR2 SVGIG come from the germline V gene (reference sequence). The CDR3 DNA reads TGTGCCTGGAGTGTACAGGGGCGGGTATATAGCAATCAGCCCCAGCATTTT. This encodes CAWSVQGRVYSNQPQHF.

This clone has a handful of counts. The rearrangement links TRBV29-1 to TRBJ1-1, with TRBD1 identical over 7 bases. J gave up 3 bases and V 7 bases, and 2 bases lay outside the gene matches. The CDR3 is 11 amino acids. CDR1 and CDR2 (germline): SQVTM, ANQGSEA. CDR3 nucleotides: TGCAGCGGGGGGACAGACACTGAAGCTTTCTTT. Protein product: CSGGTDTEAFF.

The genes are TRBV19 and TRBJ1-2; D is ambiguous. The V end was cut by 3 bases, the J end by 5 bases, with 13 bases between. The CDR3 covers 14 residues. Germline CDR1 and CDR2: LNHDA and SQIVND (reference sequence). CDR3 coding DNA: TGTGCCAGTAGTATGGAAATATCGACATATGGCTACACCTTC. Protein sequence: CASSMEISTYGYTF.

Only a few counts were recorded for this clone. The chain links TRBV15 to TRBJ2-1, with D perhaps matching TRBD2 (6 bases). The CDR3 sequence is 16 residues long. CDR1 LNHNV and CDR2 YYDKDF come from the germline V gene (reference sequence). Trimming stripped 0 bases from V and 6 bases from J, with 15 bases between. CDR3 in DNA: TGTGCCACCAGCAGAGATGTTGGGGCTAGCGCCAATGAGCAGTTCTTC. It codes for CATSRDVGASANEQFF.

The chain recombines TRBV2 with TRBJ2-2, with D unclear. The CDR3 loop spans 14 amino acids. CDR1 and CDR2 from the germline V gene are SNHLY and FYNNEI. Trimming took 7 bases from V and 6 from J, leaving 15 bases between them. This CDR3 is CASKELPGAGELFF. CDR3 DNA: TGTGCCAGCAAGGAACTCCCCGGCGCCGGGGAGCTGTTTTTT.

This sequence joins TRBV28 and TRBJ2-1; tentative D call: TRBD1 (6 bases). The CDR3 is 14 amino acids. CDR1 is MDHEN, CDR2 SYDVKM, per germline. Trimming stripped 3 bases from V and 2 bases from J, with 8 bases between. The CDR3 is CASSLRDTYNEQFF. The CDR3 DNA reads TGTGCCAGCAGTTTGAGGGACACCTACAATGAGCAGTTCTTC.